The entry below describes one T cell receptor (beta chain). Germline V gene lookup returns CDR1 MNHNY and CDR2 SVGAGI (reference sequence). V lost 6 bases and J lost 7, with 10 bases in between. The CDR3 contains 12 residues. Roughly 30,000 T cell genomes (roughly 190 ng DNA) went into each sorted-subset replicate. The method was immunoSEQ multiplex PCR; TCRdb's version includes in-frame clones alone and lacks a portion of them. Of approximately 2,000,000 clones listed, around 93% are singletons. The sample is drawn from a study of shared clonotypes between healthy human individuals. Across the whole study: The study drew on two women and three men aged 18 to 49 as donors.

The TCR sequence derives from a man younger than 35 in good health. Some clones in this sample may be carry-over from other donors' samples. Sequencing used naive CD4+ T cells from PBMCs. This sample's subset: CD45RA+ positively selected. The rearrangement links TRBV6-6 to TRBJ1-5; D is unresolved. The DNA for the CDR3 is TGTGCCAGCAGCCCCTCCCGGCAGCCCCAGCATTTT. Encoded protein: CASSPSRQPQHF.